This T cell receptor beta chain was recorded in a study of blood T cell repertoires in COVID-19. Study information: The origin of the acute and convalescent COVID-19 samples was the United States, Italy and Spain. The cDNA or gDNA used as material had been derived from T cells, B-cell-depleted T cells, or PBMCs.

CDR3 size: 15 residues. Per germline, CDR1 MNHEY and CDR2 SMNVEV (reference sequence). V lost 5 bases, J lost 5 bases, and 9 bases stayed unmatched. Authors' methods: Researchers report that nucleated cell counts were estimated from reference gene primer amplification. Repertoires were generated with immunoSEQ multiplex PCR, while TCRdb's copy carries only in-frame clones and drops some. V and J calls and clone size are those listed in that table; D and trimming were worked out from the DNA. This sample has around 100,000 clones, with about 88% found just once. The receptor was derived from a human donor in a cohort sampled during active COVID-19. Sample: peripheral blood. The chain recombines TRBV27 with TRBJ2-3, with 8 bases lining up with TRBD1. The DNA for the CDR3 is TGTGCCAGCAGTGCTGACAGGGGCGGAATAGATACGCAGTATTTT. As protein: CASSADRGGIDTQYF.